The rows below give T cell receptor beta chains drawn from one sample of a study of blood T cell repertoires in COVID-19. Produced via immunoSEQ multiplex PCR; TCRdb's table is partial and in-frame only. The sample includes around 170,000 clones, about nine tenths seen only once; the top ten take about 2.1%. The sample taken for sequencing was peripheral blood. These receptors originate from a young man who had recovered from COVID-19. CDR3s include the opening cysteine and the closing phenylalanine or tryptophan.

V,J,CDR3
TRBV20-1,TRBJ2-3,CSASGRGSGYF
TRBV28,TRBJ2-7,CASTPGGANYEQYF
TRBV6-4,TRBJ2-1,CASSVAGGLDEQFF
TRBV28,TRBJ2-3,CASSFLSGPTGDTDTQYF
TRBV12-1,TRBJ1-6,CASSFAGGGDSPLHF
TRBV5-1,TRBJ2-1,CASSWEDSDSFKQFF
TRBV7-2,TRBJ1-1,CASSPEPGQHNTEAFF
TRBV4-1,TRBJ2-1,CASSGGQSYNEQFF
TRBV6-2/TRBV6-3,TRBJ2-7,CASSINYEQYF
TRBV28,TRBJ2-7,CASSLAGEIFEQYF
TRBV30,TRBJ1-6,CAWSSGGAILHF
TRBV6-2/TRBV6-3,TRBJ2-7,CASSRGTAYEQYF
TRBV4-1,TRBJ2-6,CASSLLPSTGQGTWDGANVLTF
TRBV6-5,TRBJ1-2,CAGGQGPGSYTF
TRBV4-1,TRBJ2-7,CASSQGTGGGYEQYF
TRBV7-2,TRBJ2-3,CASSLAGGTYTDTQYF
TRBV19,TRBJ2-7,CASSIGGAGYEQYF
TRBV12-3/TRBV12-4,TRBJ2-4,CASSETGVNIQYF
TRBV15,TRBJ1-1,CATSILSRGNTEAFF
TRBV10-3,TRBJ1-2,CAIREGPGKDRPNYGYTF
TRBV5-1,TRBJ1-4,CASSSASPREKLFF
TRBV4-3,TRBJ1-4,CASSQRYPVGQTNEKLFF
TRBV9,TRBJ2-1,CASSQTGTTLYNEQFF
TRBV2,TRBJ2-7,CASSEQRDNRDEQYF
TRBV9,TRBJ2-5,CASSATVHQETQYF
TRBV19,TRBJ2-2,CASSIGTSGSTGELFF
TRBV21-1,TRBJ1-2,CASSDGGYYGYTF
TRBV11-1,TRBJ2-2,CASSFGRGKTGELFF
TRBV7-2,TRBJ1-2,CASSLDIAGDGYTF
TRBV6-5,TRBJ2-2,CASSYSRVRGAGELFF
TRBV6-5,TRBJ1-3,CASTGQLGNTIYF
TRBV6-6,TRBJ2-5,CASNLAGEGETQYF
TRBV2,TRBJ2-7,CASSGLAGAPNEQYF
TRBV10-3,TRBJ2-3,CATGLAGVPDTQYF
TRBV11-2,TRBJ2-7,CASSFQGAKTYEQYF
TRBV6-2/TRBV6-3,TRBJ1-1,CASSLYRGNTEAFF
TRBV27,TRBJ1-2,CASRRDRGLVSGGYTF
TRBV5-1,TRBJ1-2,CASSLDRVEGYTF
TRBV4-3,TRBJ1-1,CASSQDRQMNTEAFF
TRBV7-6,TRBJ2-1,CASSLVYSVPNEQFF
TRBV19,TRBJ2-5,CASNTGYYSETQYF
TRBV6-5,TRBJ2-1,CASSYRSGTFYNEQFF
TRBV18,TRBJ1-2,CASSPEQGYYGYTF
TRBV5-1,TRBJ2-1,CASSFEDRGLNEQFF
TRBV9,TRBJ2-5,CASSARTGPWGETQYF
TRBV6-5,TRBJ1-2,CASSYSGQDGYTF
TRBV23-1,TRBJ2-2,CASSPREFANTGELFF
TRBV6-5,TRBJ2-5,CASRSAGAGETQYF
TRBV12-3/TRBV12-4,TRBJ2-1,CASSFLAGEGFF
TRBV25-1,TRBJ2-7,CASSEPGTGGYEQYF
TRBV3-1/TRBV3-2,TRBJ1-6,CASGPGVDNSPLHF
TRBV11-2,TRBJ1-1,CASSLLGTVNTEAFF
TRBV5-4,TRBJ1-2,CASSLDTGSNYGYTF